The TCR beta chain described here comes from a study of T cell clonality in common variable immunodeficiency. Whole-study results and caveats: In common variable immunodeficiency, TCR beta chains reportedly carried fewer deletions and N-nucleotide insertions. The cause of increased CVID clonality remains unclear without subpopulation sequencing.

This clone appeared many times. The antigen is unknown. Coverage ceases 3 residues before the CDR3 finishes, and the germline J gene fills in the end. Profiling relied on immunoSEQ multiplex PCR, and the TCRdb table lists in-frame clones only, not all of them. The sample yields 25,000 to 35,000 clones, without any singletons. The CDR3 is 15 residues long. The V gene's germline CDR1 is LNHDA and CDR2 SQIVND (reference sequence). Germline trimming cut 5 bases from V and 2 bases from J; bases unmatched to any gene: 5. The receptor's source is a person between 18 and 69 years old in good health. Sequencing used peripheral blood mononuclear cells. This sequence joins TRBV19 and TRBJ1-2; 10 positions match TRBD1. CDR3 DNA, as far as it was read: TGTGCCAGTAGTTCCGACAGGGGGCCCAACTATGGC. Translated: CASSSDRGPNYG. Given in full, the CDR3 is CASSSDRGPNYGYTF.